The 17 T cell receptor beta chains reported below all come from one sample, sequenced in a study of cytomegalovirus exposure and HLA in healthy donors. PCR involved 60 Vbeta and 13 Jbeta primers. Clones were sequenced by immunoSEQ multiplex PCR, and TCRdb holds only the in-frame ones, with some missing. Among more than 95,000 clones listed, less than 80% were seen once. Sequencing was carried out using PBMCs. These receptor sequences come from a woman between 45 and 65 years old in good health and CMV-seropositive.

The V call is TRBV19, the J call TRBJ2-4; no firm D call. Germline lookup yields CDR1 LNHDA and CDR2 SQIVND (reference sequence). The length of the CDR3 is 15 residues. Trimming pared 5 bases from V and 0 bases from J, leaving 11 bases between. CDR3 loop: CASSPRGGAKNIQYF. The CDR3 DNA reads TGTGCCAGTAGTCCCAGAGGTGGAGCCAAAAACATTCAGTACTTC.

The rearrangement joins TRBV6-6 to TRBJ1-4; possibly TRBD1 for D (5 bases). Germline CDR1 and CDR2: MNHNY and SVGAGI (reference sequence). The CDR3 loop spans 15 amino acids. Trimming shortened V by 4 bases and J by 2 bases, and 11 bases separated the two germline ends. The CDR3 region is CASSFQGLTNEKLFF. The CDR3 region has the DNA TGTGCCAGCAGTTTCCAGGGCCTCACTAATGAAAAACTGTTTTTT.

The chain employs TRBV2 and TRBJ1-2, with D unresolved. The CDR3 is made up of 13 amino acids. The germline V gene has CDR1 SNHLY and CDR2 FYNNEI. The V gene lost 0 bases and the J gene lost 8 bases, with 10 bases spanning the gap. CDR3 residues: CASSEALTFGYTF. The CDR3 coding sequence is TGTGCCAGCAGTGAAGCGCTGACATTCGGCTACACCTTC.

The chain links TRBV18 to TRBJ1-1; D call uncertain. The CDR3 runs to 12 residues. The V gene lost 3 bases and the J gene lost 8 bases, with 10 bases spanning the gap. Germline lookup yields CDR1 KGHSH and CDR2 LQKENI. The CDR3 region has the DNA TGTGCCAGCTCACCTGAGCAGGCCGAAGCTTTCTTT. Its translation is CASSPEQAEAFF.

The V gene is TRBV5-1, the J gene TRBJ2-4, with unresolved D. Between the trimmed V and J ends, which lost 0 bases and 1 base, there was a span of 11 bases. The CDR3 has 16 amino acids. Per the germline V gene, CDR1 is SGHRS and CDR2 is YFSETQ. The CDR3 nucleotides are TGCGCCAGCAGCTTGGAAGGATGGCGGGCCAAAAACATTCAGTACTTC. Its protein product is CASSLEGWRAKNIQYF.

This clone was picked up a small number of times. The identical CDR3 is also encoded by other nucleotide sequences in the sample. The chain has TRBV5-1 and TRBJ1-5; 11 bases agree with TRBD1. The CDR3 covers 15 residues. CDR1 and CDR2 (germline): SGHRS, YFSETQ. With 4 bases clipped from V and 6 bases from J, the junction kept 6 bases outside the gene matches. The CDR3 loop reads CASSPGTGGGQPQHF. The CDR3 nucleotides are TGCGCCAGCAGCCCGGGGACAGGGGGGGGTCAGCCCCAGCATTTT. The whole variable domain, filled in from reference TRBV5-1 and TRBJ1-5, reads KAGVTQTPRYLIKTRGQQVTLSCSPISGHRSVSWYQQTPGQGLQFLFEYFSETQRNKGNFPGRFSGRQFSNSRSEMNVSTLELGDSALYLCASSPGTGGGQPQHFGDGTRLSIL.

As DNA, the CDR3 is TGTGCCAGCAGTGAAATGGGCGGGGGTTCCCCCAAAGAGCAGTTCTTC. Translation: CASSEMGGGSPKEQFF. The V and J genes are TRBV6-1 and TRBJ2-1, with 7 positions matching TRBD2. This CDR3 has 16 residues. Germline CDR1 MNHNS, CDR2 SASEGT. J gave up 10 bases and V 2 bases, and 14 bases lay outside the gene matches.

This chain links TRBV5-6 with TRBJ2-7; 13 bases line up with TRBD2. Germline CDR1 reads SGHDT; CDR2 reads YYEEEE. The CDR3 totals 15 residues. The J segment lost 5 bases and the V segment lost 4 bases, leaving 6 bases of the junction unmatched. CDR3 DNA sequence: TGTGCCAGCAGCCCTGGGACTAGCGGGAAACACGAGCAGTACTTC. It yields the protein CASSPGTSGKHEQYF. The full variable domain, in which reference TRBV5-6 and TRBJ2-7 provide the parts outside the CDR3, is DAGVTQSPTHLIKTRGQQVTLRCSPKSGHDTVSWYQQALGQGPQFIFQYYEEEERQRGNFPDRFSGHQFPNYSSELNVNALLLGDSALYLCASSPGTSGKHEQYFGPGTRLTVT.

This rearrangement joins TRBV30 to TRBJ1-5; 10 nucleotides agree with TRBD1. J lost 1 base, V lost 6 bases, and 3 bases had no gene match. There are 14 residues in the CDR3. Per the germline V gene, CDR1 is GTSNPN and CDR2 is SVGIG (reference sequence). DNA of the CDR3: TGTGCCTGCCGACAGGGGGCAAGCAATCAGCCCCAGCATTTT. It encodes CACRQGASNQPQHF. Based on the CDR3 plus reference TRBV30 and TRBJ1-5, the full variable domain is SQTIHQWPATLVQPVGSPLSLECTVEGTSNPNLYWYRQAAGRGLQLLFYSVGIGQISSEVPQNLSASRPQDRQFILSSKKLLLSDSGFYLCACRQGASNQPQHFGDGTRLSIL.

V is TRBV9 and J is TRBJ1-4, with TRBD1 as a possible D gene (5 bases). Trimming took 3 bases from V and 7 from J, leaving 10 bases between them. The CDR3 totals 13 residues. CDR1 SGDLS and CDR2 YYNGEE come from the germline V gene. CDR3 nucleotide sequence: TGTGCCAGCAGCGGTCAGGGAGGTGAAAAACTGTTTTTT. This gives the protein CASSGQGGEKLFF.

The genes are TRBV14 and TRBJ2-1, with D possibly matching TRBD1 (6 bases). The CDR3 spans 13 residues. Looked up from germline, CDR1 is SGHDN and CDR2 is FVKESK. V was shortened by 5 bases and J by 8 bases, with 13 bases between the two germline ends. CDR3 residues: CASSEGHADEQFF. The CDR3 DNA is TGTGCCAGCAGCGAGGGACATGCCGATGAGCAGTTCTTC. Together with reference TRBV14 and TRBJ2-1, the CDR3 gives the full variable domain: EAGVTQFPSHSVIEKGQTVTLRCDPISGHDNLYWYRRVMGKEIKFLLHFVKESKQDESGMPNNRFLAERTGGTYSTLKVQPAELEDSGVYFCASSEGHADEQFFGPGTRLTVL.

The chain uses TRBV9 and TRBJ2-1; 9 nucleotides match TRBD1. This CDR3 contains 16 residues. Germline CDR1 SGDLS, CDR2 YYNGEE. Germline trimming cut 0 bases from V and 6 bases from J; bases unmatched to any gene: 7. The chain's CDR3 is CASSVGLGQGLNEQFF. The CDR3 nucleotides read TGTGCCAGCAGCGTAGGGCTGGGACAGGGCCTCAATGAGCAGTTCTTC.

The chain carries TRBV18 and TRBJ1-3; 7 bases fit TRBD1. V was clipped by 8 bases and J by 3 bases; unmatched bases: 4. Germline V gives CDR1 KGHSH, CDR2 LQKENI. The CDR3 extends over 13 amino acids. The CDR3 reads CASQTGFGNTIYF. Here the CDR3 DNA reads TGTGCCAGCCAGACAGGGTTTGGAAACACCATATATTTT.

Only a few counts were recorded for this clone. J is TRBJ1-2 and V is TRBV18; a weak D match, TRBD1 (5 bases). V was clipped by 2 bases and J by 4 bases, with 17 bases between them. The CDR3 is made up of 16 amino acids. Germline V gene data show CDR1 as KGHSH and CDR2 as LQKENI. The CDR3 loop reads CASSPNVARASYGYTF. In DNA, the CDR3 is TGTGCCAGCTCACCAAACGTGGCCAGGGCGAGCTATGGCTACACCTTC.

This clone was observed a single time. This chain links TRBV5-4 with TRBJ2-1, with TRBD2 matching 14 bases. Germline V gene sequence: CDR1 SGHNT, CDR2 YYREEE (reference sequence). This CDR3 region has 18 residues. J gave up 2 bases and V 4 bases, and 8 bases lay outside the gene matches. The CDR3 DNA is TGTGCCAGCAGCCCCGGACTAGCGGGAGGAGGCACCTACAATGAGCAGTTCTTC. Translation: CASSPGLAGGGTYNEQFF.

J is TRBJ2-7 and V is TRBV7-8; TRBD1 matches at 7 bases. CDR1 SGHVS and CDR2 FQNEAQ come from the germline V gene. The CDR3 is made up of 14 amino acids. V lost 2 bases, J lost 3 bases, and 4 bases stayed unmatched. The CDR3 here is CASSLQTGLYEQYF. For the CDR3, the DNA is TGTGCCAGCAGCTTACAGACAGGGCTCTACGAGCAGTACTTC.

This clone was counted a few times. This chain connects TRBV5-1 to TRBJ2-5, with no clear D. V gave up 0 bases and J gave up 1 base, with 19 bases separating them. This CDR3 spans 18 amino acids. Germline V gives CDR1 SGHRS, CDR2 YFSETQ. CDR3 sequence: CASSLALPTSRSQETQYF. CDR3 DNA: TGCGCCAGCAGCTTGGCTCTTCCAACCTCGAGGAGCCAAGAGACCCAGTACTTC.